This T cell receptor beta chain was captured in a study of T cell changes during pregnancy in multiple sclerosis. Only in-frame clones appear in the TCRdb table, and some are missing; sequencing was by immunoSEQ multiplex PCR. This sample yields 40,000 to 60,000 clones, of which 90% are seen a single time; around 1.6% belongs to the top ten. The CDR3 is made up of 17 amino acids. After removal of 5 bases from V and 3 bases from J, the junction contained 14 bases not matched to a gene. In germline, CDR1 is SGHAT, CDR2 FQDESV (reference sequence). Sequences were derived from peripheral blood, sampled in the first trimester of pregnancy. The clonotype originates from a female donor in good health, enrolled as a control in a pregnancy study. The chain couples TRBV11-1 to TRBJ1-1, with TRBD1 matching over 8 bases. In DNA, the CDR3 is TGTGCCAGCAGCCCAAAACGACGGACAGGGAGGGACACTGAAGCTTTCTTT. Protein: CASSPKRRTGRDTEAFF.